This T cell receptor (beta chain) was obtained from a study of T cells in Graves' hyperthyroidism and ophthalmopathy. Study-wide context: Peripheral blood sampling occurred at initial diagnosis, before any treatment.

Amplification of TCR beta CDR3 regions was performed using RNA transcripts as template. During a first-round RT-PCR of the TCR CDR3, the HTBI primer set was used. One entry per CDR3 protein results from TCRdb running MiXCR on the multiplex PCR reads. The table has fewer than 650,000 distinct CDR3 sequences, roughly 14% seen once. There are 13 residues in the CDR3. V was cut by 4 bases and J by 8 bases, with 14 bases left in between. From germline, CDR1 is SGHAT and CDR2 FQNNGV. Regarding this clonotype: Its antigen is not known.

Patients between 18 and 65 years old had hyperthyroidism, newly diagnosed and lasting under 2 months. Over 9 ml of fresh peripheral blood supplied the PBMCs. General observations from the study: Ophthalmopathy, as predicted by the model, came a median roughly 6.8 months after the prediction.

This clonotype was sampled from a woman in her twenties or thirties with Graves' hyperthyroidism that later progressed to Graves' ophthalmopathy. The gene calls are TRBV11-2 and TRBJ1-1; the D is unclear. The sample was blood. CDR3 nucleotides: TGTGCCAGCAGCTATCGGACGGTAGCCGAAGCTTTCTTT. Amino acid sequence: CASSYRTVAEAFF.